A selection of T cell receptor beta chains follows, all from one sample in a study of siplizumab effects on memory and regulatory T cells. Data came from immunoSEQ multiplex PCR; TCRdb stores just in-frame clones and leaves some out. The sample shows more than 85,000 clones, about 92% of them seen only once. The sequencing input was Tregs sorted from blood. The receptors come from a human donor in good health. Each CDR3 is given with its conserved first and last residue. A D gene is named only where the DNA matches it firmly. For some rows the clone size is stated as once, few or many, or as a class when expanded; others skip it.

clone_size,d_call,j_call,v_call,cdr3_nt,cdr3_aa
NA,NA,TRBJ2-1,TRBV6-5,TGTGCCAGCAGCTCAAGGGGCCGCTCCTACAATGAGCAGTTCTTC,CASSSRGRSYNEQFF
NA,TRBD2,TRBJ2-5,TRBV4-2,TGTGCCAGCAGCCAGGGGACCACCTCTAGCGGGAGGGGAGAGACCCAGTACTTC,CASSQGTTSSGRGETQYF
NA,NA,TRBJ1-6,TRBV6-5,TGTGCCAGCAGCACGGGAGGGGTTGGAAATTCACCCCTCCACTTT,CASSTGGVGNSPLHF
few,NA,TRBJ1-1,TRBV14,TGTGCCAGCAGCGCCGGGGGATTGGAAGCTTTCTTT,CASSAGGLEAFF
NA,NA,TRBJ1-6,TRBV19,TGTGCCAGTAAATGGACAAGGGATTCACCCCTCCACTTT,CASKWTRDSPLHF
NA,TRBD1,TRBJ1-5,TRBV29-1,TGCCCGTGGGCAGGGGGCCAGCCCCAGCATTTT,CPWAGGQPQHF
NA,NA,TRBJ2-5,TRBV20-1,TGCAGTGCTAACCCCTATGAGACCCAGTACTTC,CSANPYETQYF
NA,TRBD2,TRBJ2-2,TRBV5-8,TGTGCCAGCAGCTCTCCGGGACTAAAAACGGACACCGGGGAGCTGTTTTTT,CASSSPGLKTDTGELFF
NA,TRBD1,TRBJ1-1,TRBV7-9,TGTGCCAGCAGCCGACCGACAGGGTTGAACACTGAAGCTTTCTTT,CASSRPTGLNTEAFF
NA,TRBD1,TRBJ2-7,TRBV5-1,TGCGCCAGCAGCCGGGACAGCGACTTCTACGAGCAGTACTTC,CASSRDSDFYEQYF
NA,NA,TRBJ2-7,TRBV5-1,TGCGCCAGCAGCTTGGTGGCTTCTTACTACGAGCAGTACTTC,CASSLVASYYEQYF
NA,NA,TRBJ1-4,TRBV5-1,TGCGCCAGCAGTTTCCAGGTTGGAACTAATGAAAAACTGTTTTTT,CASSFQVGTNEKLFF
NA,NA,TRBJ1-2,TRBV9,TGTGCCAGCAGCGTAGACTGGTATGGCTACACCTTC,CASSVDWYGYTF
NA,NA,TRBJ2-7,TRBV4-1,TGCGCCAGCAGCCAGATGATACGAGAAGACGAGCAGTACTTC,CASSQMIREDEQYF
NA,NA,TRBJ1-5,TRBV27,TGTGCCAGCAGTCCCCAGGACAGTCCGGCTCAGCCCCAGCATTTT,CASSPQDSPAQPQHF
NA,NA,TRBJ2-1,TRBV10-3,TGTGCCATCAGTGGACGGCCCTACAATGAGCAGTTCTTC,CAISGRPYNEQFF
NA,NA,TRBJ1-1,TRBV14,TGTGCCAGCAGCCGACAGCTGAACACTGAAGCTTTCTTT,CASSRQLNTEAFF
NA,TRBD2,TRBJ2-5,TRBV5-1,TGCGCCAGCAGCTTGGAACCAGCGGGATATGGGGAGACCCAGTACTTC,CASSLEPAGYGETQYF
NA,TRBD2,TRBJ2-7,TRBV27,TGTGCCAGCAGTGTCATAGCGGGAGGGCCCTACGAGCAGTACTTC,CASSVIAGGPYEQYF
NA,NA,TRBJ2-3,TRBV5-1,TGCGCCAGCAGCCTGGACGGCACAGATACGCAGTATTTT,CASSLDGTDTQYF
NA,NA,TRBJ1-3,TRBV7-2,TGTGCCAGCAGCTTATTTGGGTCGGGGGGAAACACCATATATTTT,CASSLFGSGGNTIYF
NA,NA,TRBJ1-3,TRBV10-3,TGTGCCATCAGTGAGTGGGGACATGGAAACACCATATATTTT,CAISEWGHGNTIYF
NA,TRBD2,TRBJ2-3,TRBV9,TGTGCCAGCAGCCCCCCAGCAGCGGGAGGATATGCAGATACGCAGTATTTT,CASSPPAAGGYADTQYF
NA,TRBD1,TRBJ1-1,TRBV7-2,TGTGCCAGCAGCTTAAGGACAGGAGAAGCTTTCTTT,CASSLRTGEAFF
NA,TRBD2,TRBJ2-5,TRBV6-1,TGTGCCAGCAGAAGACTAGCGGGAGGGCCCGAGACCCAGTACTTC,CASRRLAGGPETQYF
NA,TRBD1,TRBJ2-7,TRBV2,TGTGCCAGCAGGGGGACAGTCTACGAGCAGTACTTC,CASRGTVYEQYF
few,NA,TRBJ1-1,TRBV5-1,TGCGCCAGCAGAACAGGGATCGTGGGGGGTGGCACTGAAGCTTTCTTT,CASRTGIVGGGTEAFF
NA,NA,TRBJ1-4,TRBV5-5,TGTGCCAGCAGACCGACAGGAGTTAATGAAAAACTGTTTTTT,CASRPTGVNEKLFF
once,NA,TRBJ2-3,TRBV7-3,TGTGCCAGCAGCTTAAATGGCCTCACAGATACGCAGTATTTT,CASSLNGLTDTQYF
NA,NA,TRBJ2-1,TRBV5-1,TGCGCCAGCAGCTTCCCCGCGAAGGACCCGAGCTCCTACAATGAGCAGTTCTTC,CASSFPAKDPSSYNEQFF
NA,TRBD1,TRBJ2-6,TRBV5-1,TGCGCCAGCAGCCTGCTGGGACAGGCACTCTCTGGGGCCAACGTCCTGACTTTC,CASSLLGQALSGANVLTF
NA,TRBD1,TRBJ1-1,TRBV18,TGTGCCAGCTCACCCGGACAGGCCACTGAAGCTTTCTTT,CASSPGQATEAFF
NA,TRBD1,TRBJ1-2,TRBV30,TGTGCCTGGAGTGGACCGGGACAGGAATACTATGGCTACACCTTC,CAWSGPGQEYYGYTF
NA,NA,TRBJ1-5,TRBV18,TGTGCCAGCTCACCATCAGGGGACCTAAGCAATCAGCCCCAGCATTTT,CASSPSGDLSNQPQHF
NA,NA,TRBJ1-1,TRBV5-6,TGTGCCAGCAGCACAGGATGGGGCACTGAAGCTTTCTTT,CASSTGWGTEAFF
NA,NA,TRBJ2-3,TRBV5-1,TGCGCCAGCAGCTTCTCAGAGGGGGATACGCAGTATTTT,CASSFSEGDTQYF
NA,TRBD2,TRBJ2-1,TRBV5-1,TGCGCCAGCAAAAGCGGGGGATACAATGAGCAGTTCTTC,CASKSGGYNEQFF
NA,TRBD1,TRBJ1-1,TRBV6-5,TGTGCCAGCAGTCCGATGATTACAGGGGACACTGAAGCTTTCTTT,CASSPMITGDTEAFF
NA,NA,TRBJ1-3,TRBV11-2,TGTGCCAGCAGCCTAGACGGACTTATCGGAAACACCATATATTTT,CASSLDGLIGNTIYF
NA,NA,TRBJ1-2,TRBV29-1,TGCAGCGTTGAATGGGGCGGAATGGGCTACACCTTC,CSVEWGGMGYTF
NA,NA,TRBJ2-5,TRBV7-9,TGTGCCAGCAGCGCGACTCAAGAGACCCAGTACTTC,CASSATQETQYF
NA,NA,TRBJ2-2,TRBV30,TGTGCCTGGAGGTACTCAGCCGGGGAGCTGTTTTTT,CAWRYSAGELFF
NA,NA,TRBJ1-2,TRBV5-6,TGTGCCAGCAGCACGGCGGGCAGGGGCTTATTGAGATACACCTTC,CASSTAGRGLLRYTF
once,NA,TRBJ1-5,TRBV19,TGTGCCAGTAGTGACACTCCAGGGAGGAATCAGCCCCAGCATTTT,CASSDTPGRNQPQHF
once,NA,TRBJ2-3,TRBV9,TGTGCCAGCAGCGTATCGGACCCGCTTCGAGATACGCAGTATTTT,CASSVSDPLRDTQYF
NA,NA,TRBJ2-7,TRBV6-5,TGTGCCAGCCTTAGACAGGACAACTACGAGCAGTACTTC,CASLRQDNYEQYF
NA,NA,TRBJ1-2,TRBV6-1,TGTGCCAGTTTGAGGCAGGCGGCGAGTTATGGCTACACCTTC,CASLRQAASYGYTF
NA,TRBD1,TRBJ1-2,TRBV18,TGTGCCAGCTCACAGAGGGACAGGGGGCTCGATGGCTACACCTTC,CASSQRDRGLDGYTF
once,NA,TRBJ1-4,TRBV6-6,TGTGCCAGCAGAAGGACAAGTAATGAAAAACTGTTTTTT,CASRRTSNEKLFF
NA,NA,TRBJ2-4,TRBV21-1,TGTGCCAGCAGCAAAGTGGGGACTAGCGGGGGCCTGGTTGGCAGCATTCAGTACTTC,CASSKVGTSGGLVGSIQYF
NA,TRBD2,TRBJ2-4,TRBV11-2,TGTGCCAGCAGCTTATGGGAGGGTCTAGCCAAAAACATTCAGTACTTC,CASSLWEGLAKNIQYF
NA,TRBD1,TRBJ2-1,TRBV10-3,TGTGCCATAAACCGGGACAGGGATAATGAGCAGTTCTTC,CAINRDRDNEQFF
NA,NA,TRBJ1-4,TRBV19,TGTGCCAGTAGGGACGGCGATGAAAAACTGTTTTTT,CASRDGDEKLFF
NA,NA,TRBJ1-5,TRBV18,TGTGCCAGCTCACCAAGTCCCCCGGGTTCCAATCAGCCCCAGCATTTT,CASSPSPPGSNQPQHF